This T cell receptor (beta chain) was identified during a study of early T cells in non-severe SARS-CoV-2 infection. Study-level background: Unsorted whole blood bulk RNA was sequenced, with unpaired chains. Study-level findings and limits: The matching step, a VDJdb search, favored anti-spike CD8 responses and missed private and CD4 specificities.

This clonotype was counted at least ten times. Antigen: not known. Unique molecular identifiers tagged individual cDNA molecules. TCRdb re-derived calls from the 5' RACE reads in MiXCR, one entry per CDR3 protein. The data contain 50,000 to 60,000 distinct CDR3 sequences, around 6.6% of them seen just once; the ten biggest clones take up 4.5% to 6%. This clonotype was sampled from an adult who was a healthcare worker with PCR-confirmed SARS-CoV-2 infection or an uninfected control (not recorded which). The sample here was whole blood, taken at baseline.

The CDR3 DNA follows: TGTGCCAGCAGTTTGTGGGCCTTGGGGAATTCACCCCTCCACTTT. This sequence encodes CASSLWALGNSPLHF. The chain couples TRBV28 to TRBJ1-6; D not resolved. Trimming stripped 3 bases from V and 7 bases from J, with 13 bases between. Germline loops: CDR1 MDHEN, CDR2 SYDVKM. CDR3 length equals 15 residues.